Each of the 16 T cell receptor beta chains below was sequenced from the same sample in a study of read filtering for tumor transcriptome and immune sequencing. The library was built from 400 ng RNA with molecular barcoded adaptors for alpha/delta and beta/gamma chains. One entry per CDR3 protein results from TCRdb running MiXCR on the reads. This sample has more than 100,000 distinct CDR3 sequences, with about 12% found just once. The specimen sequenced was a population of CD138-negative cells sorted from bone marrow. These receptors originate from a donor at least 40 years old with multiple myeloma.

This clonotype was observed many times. This chain links TRBV4-2 with TRBJ1-5; D is undetermined. V dropped 1 base and J dropped 5 bases, with 12 bases sitting between them. Germline values: CDR1 LGHNA, CDR2 YNFKEQ. The CDR3 totals 15 residues. CDR3: CASSQGRGDHQPQHF. CDR3 coding DNA: TGTGCCAGCAGCCAAGGCCGAGGCGATCATCAGCCCCAGCATTTT.

This clonotype was detected many times. The chain is built from TRBV29-1 and TRBJ2-1; D possibly corresponds to TRBD1 (6 bases). Germline V lookup: CDR1 SQVTM, CDR2 ANQGSEA. This CDR3 is 14 amino acids long. Trimming cost V 1 base and J 6 bases, with 13 bases left between them. The CDR3: CSVEGGHRLNEQFF. The CDR3 DNA reads TGCAGCGTTGAAGGGGGACATCGACTCAATGAGCAGTTCTTC.

This clonotype showed up many times. J is TRBJ2-7 and V is TRBV20-1, with a possible D match to TRBD1 (6 bases). This CDR3 is built from 14 residues. Germline-derived CDR1 and CDR2 are DFQATT and SNEGSKA (reference sequence). Trimming took 0 bases from V and 2 from J, leaving 11 bases between them. CDR3 in amino acids: CSARDVNRAYEQYF. CDR3 bases: TGCAGTGCTAGAGATGTAAACAGGGCCTACGAGCAGTACTTC.

The sample holds many counts of this clonotype. The genes are TRBV7-3 and TRBJ2-3, with TRBD1 matching over 7 bases. Trimming cost V 1 base and J 3 bases; bases outside gene matches: 4. CDR1 and CDR2 from the germline V gene are SGHTA and FQGTGA. The CDR3 totals 15 residues. The CDR3 here is CASSLSGRGTDTQYF. The CDR3 DNA is TGTGCCAGCAGCTTAAGCGGCAGGGGGACAGATACGCAGTATTTT. The full variable domain, its missing parts supplied by reference TRBV7-3 and TRBJ2-3, is GAGVSQTPSNKVTEKGKYVELRCDPISGHTALYWYRQSLGQGPEFLIYFQGTGAADDSGLPNDRFFAVRPEGSVSTLKIQRTERGDSAVYLCASSLSGRGTDTQYFGPGTRLTVL.

This clonotype was recorded many times. This sequence joins TRBV14 and TRBJ1-4; tentatively, D is TRBD1 (5 bases). V was cut by 4 bases and J by 7 bases, with 13 bases left in between. CDR1 and CDR2 (germline): SGHDN, FVKESK. This CDR3 has 14 amino acids. DNA of the CDR3: TGTGCCAGCAGCCCTACGAGGGGTGGTGAAAAACTGTTTTTT. This gives the protein CASSPTRGGEKLFF.

This clonotype showed up many times. J is TRBJ2-5 and V is TRBV7-2; 8 bases align to TRBD2. Unmatched junction bases numbered 8, after V lost 5 bases and J lost 9 bases. CDR1 is SGHTA, CDR2 FQGNSA, per germline. The CDR3 sequence is 13 residues long. CDR3 protein: CASSGLAPGAQYF. The CDR3 DNA is TGTGCCAGCAGCGGACTAGCCCCCGGGGCCCAGTACTTC.

V and J are TRBV7-2 and TRBJ2-5; D might be TRBD1 (6 bases). Germline CDR1 and CDR2: SGHTA and FQGNSA. V was pared by 5 bases and J by 3 bases, with 10 bases between. CDR3 size: 13 residues. CDR3 in DNA: TGTGCCAGCAGCCAAAACAGGGAAGAGACCCAGTACTTC. This gives the protein CASSQNREETQYF.

In regard to this clonotype: The CDR3 does not end in the conserved phenylalanine or tryptophan, so this is likely a read error. Because the CDR3's place on the DNA is in doubt, the DNA is left out and the CDR3 is given as listed by TCRdb. The chain is built from TRBV11-3 and TRBJ2-1; no check of the table's D call, TRBD1, against the DNA was made. The CDR3 is 17 amino acids long, termini counted. Germline CDR1 and CDR2: SGHNT and YENEEA. This CDR3 is CASSPTGTGSSYNERFL.

This clonotype was counted many times. V and J are TRBV10-3 and TRBJ1-1; D remains ambiguous. V was pared by 5 bases and J by 0 bases, with 10 bases between. The germline gives CDR1 ENHRY, CDR2 SYGVKD. The CDR3 length is 14 residues. CDR3 DNA: TGTGCCATCAGTTTCACAGAGATGAACACTGAAGCTTTCTTT. Protein product: CAISFTEMNTEAFF.

Turning to this clonotype: Since a much larger clone is just one base distant, this may be a read error. J is TRBJ2-1 and V is TRBV14; 7 bases agree with TRBD2. Germline V lookup: CDR1 SGHDN, CDR2 FVKESK. This CDR3 spans 16 amino acids. CDR3 loop: CASSHLGEGDYNEQFF. The CDR3 DNA follows: TGCGCCAGCAGCCACCTGGGGGAGGGAGATTACAATGAGCAGTTCTTC.

The sample holds a few counts of this clonotype. The chain joins TRBV5-1 to TRBJ2-1; D possibly corresponds to TRBD2 (6 bases). V was pared by 6 bases and J by 7 bases, with 14 bases between. The germline V gene encodes CDR1 SGHRS and CDR2 YFSETQ. The CDR3 is made up of 13 amino acids. CDR3 nucleotides: TGCGCCAGCACCGACGGAGGGCGGAATGAGCAGTTCTTC. Translating gives CASTDGGRNEQFF.

This clonotype was detected many times. The chain recombines TRBV2 with TRBJ2-3, with TRBD1 identical over 12 bases. V was pared by 6 bases and J by 5 bases, with 6 bases of the junction left unmatched. Germline V gene sequence: CDR1 SNHLY, CDR2 FYNNEI. The CDR3 totals 15 residues. The CDR3 sequence is CASRPGQGAGDTQYF. The DNA of the CDR3 is TGTGCCAGCAGGCCGGGACAGGGGGCAGGAGATACGCAGTATTTT. The variable domain in full, completed from reference TRBV2 and TRBJ2-3, reads EPEVTQTPSHQVTQMGQEVILRCVPISNHLYFYWYRQILGQKVEFLVSFYNNEISEKSEIFDDQFSVERPDGSNFTLKIRSTKLEDSAMYFCASRPGQGAGDTQYFGPGTRLTVL.

This clonotype was recorded at least ten times. The chain combines TRBV7-9 with TRBJ2-1; no clear D gene. CDR3 length: 12 amino acids. Germline V lookup: CDR1 SEHNR, CDR2 FQNEAQ (reference sequence). V was trimmed by 5 bases and J by 10 bases, leaving 12 bases between them. The DNA of the CDR3 is TGTGCCAGCAGCCCCAGACTGAGAGAGCAGTTCTTC. Translating gives CASSPRLREQFF.

This clonotype appeared many times. The V gene is TRBV20-1, the J gene TRBJ1-1; maybe TRBD1 (6 bases). Trimming pared 7 bases from V and 7 bases from J, leaving 13 bases between. The CDR3 has 11 residues. The germline gives CDR1 DFQATT, CDR2 SNEGSKA (reference sequence). Here the CDR3 DNA reads TGCAGTGGGGCAGGGGAAATTGAAGCTTTCTTT. Residues: CSGAGEIEAFF.

The table lists this clonotype with many counts. The chain recombines TRBV4-1 with TRBJ2-7, with 8 bases fitting TRBD2. V gave up 3 bases and J gave up 0 bases; unmatched junction bases: 10. The CDR3 totals 17 residues. Per germline, CDR1 MGHRA and CDR2 YSYEKL. In DNA form, the CDR3 reads TGCGCCAGCAGCCATGGTCTAGCGGGTGGGGTCTCCTACGAGCAGTACTTC. This gives the protein CASSHGLAGGVSYEQYF.

This clonotype was detected ten times or more. The chain links TRBV19 to TRBJ2-1; 10 bases are shared with TRBD2. There are 15 residues in the CDR3. Germline V CDR1 and CDR2: LNHDA, SQIVND (reference sequence). The J segment lost 5 bases and the V segment lost 3 bases, leaving 4 bases of the junction unmatched. CDR3 DNA sequence: TGTGCCAGTAGTATTGCTAGCGGGAGCCACAATGAGCAGTTCTTC. Its translation is CASSIASGSHNEQFF.